Listed here are 2 T cell receptor beta chains from one sample, sequenced in a study of early T cells in non-severe SARS-CoV-2 infection (dated by TCRdb to the early 2020s). Libraries were made using 5' RACE. TCRdb names NextSeq 500 as the instrument used. Using fastp at Q25 and MiXCR, TCRdb reprocessed the public reads and kept productive beta chains. All rows with the same CDR3 protein become a single entry with the most common DNA and genes. Present in this sample are approximately 100,000 distinct CDR3 sequences, around 15% of which were seen just once. The top ten clones comprise around 6.4% of the sample. Sequenced material: whole blood. These receptors all stem from an adult who was a healthcare worker with PCR-confirmed SARS-CoV-2 infection or an uninfected control (not recorded which).

The chain carries TRBV23-1 and TRBJ2-4; no definite D call. TRBV23-1 is placed among ORFs of uncertain function. The V end was cut by 2 bases, the J end by 0 bases, with 5 bases between. CDR3 length: 14 residues. The CDR3 DNA reads as TGCGCCAGCAGTCAAGGGCTAGCCAAAAACATTCAGTACTTC. It is translated as CASSQGLAKNIQYF.

The chain's CDR3 is CASSVAVGVGVTDTQYF. CDR3 sequence (DNA): TGTGCCAGCAGCGTAGCGGTTGGGGTTGGGGTTACAGATACGCAGTATTTT. V is TRBV9 and J is TRBJ2-3; no firm D call. Trimming removed 0 bases from V and 3 bases from J, with 17 bases in between. Germline V gives CDR1 SGDLS, CDR2 YYNGEE. The CDR3 is made up of 17 amino acids.